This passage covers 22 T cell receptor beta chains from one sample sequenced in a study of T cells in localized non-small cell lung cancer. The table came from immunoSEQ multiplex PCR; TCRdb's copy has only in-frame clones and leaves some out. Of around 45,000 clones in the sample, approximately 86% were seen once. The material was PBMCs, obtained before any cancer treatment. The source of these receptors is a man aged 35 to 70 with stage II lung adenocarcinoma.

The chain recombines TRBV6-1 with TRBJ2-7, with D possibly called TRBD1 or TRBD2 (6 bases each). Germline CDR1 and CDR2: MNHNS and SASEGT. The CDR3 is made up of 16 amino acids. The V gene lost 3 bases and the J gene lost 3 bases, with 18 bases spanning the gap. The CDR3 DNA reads TGTGCCAGCAGTGACCAGCACAGGGACTCGGACTACGAGCAGTACTTC. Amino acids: CASSDQHRDSDYEQYF.

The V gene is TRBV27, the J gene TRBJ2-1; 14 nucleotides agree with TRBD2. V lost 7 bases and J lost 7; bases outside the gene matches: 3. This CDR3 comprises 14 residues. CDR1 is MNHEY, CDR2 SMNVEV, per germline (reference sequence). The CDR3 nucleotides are TGTGCCAGCACCGGACTAGCGGGGGGTAATGAGCAGTTCTTC. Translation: CASTGLAGGNEQFF.

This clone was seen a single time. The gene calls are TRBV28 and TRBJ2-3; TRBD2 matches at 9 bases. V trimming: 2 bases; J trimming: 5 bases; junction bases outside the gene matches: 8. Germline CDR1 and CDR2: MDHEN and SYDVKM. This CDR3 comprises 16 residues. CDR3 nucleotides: TGTGCCAGCAGTTTAAATAAGGCGGGGGGGCAAGATACGCAGTATTTT. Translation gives CASSLNKAGGQDTQYF.

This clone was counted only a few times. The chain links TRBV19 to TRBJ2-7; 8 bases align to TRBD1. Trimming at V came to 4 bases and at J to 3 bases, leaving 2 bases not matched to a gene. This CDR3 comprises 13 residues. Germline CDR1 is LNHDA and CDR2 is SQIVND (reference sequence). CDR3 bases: TGTGCCAGTAGTACCGGGACAGGCTACGAGCAGTACTTC. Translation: CASSTGTGYEQYF.

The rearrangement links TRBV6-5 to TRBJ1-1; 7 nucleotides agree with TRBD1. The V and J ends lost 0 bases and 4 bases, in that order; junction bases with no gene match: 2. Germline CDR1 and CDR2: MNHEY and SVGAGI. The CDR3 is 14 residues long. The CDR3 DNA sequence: TGTGCCAGCAGTTACTCAGGGGGCCCCACTGAAGCTTTCTTT. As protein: CASSYSGGPTEAFF.

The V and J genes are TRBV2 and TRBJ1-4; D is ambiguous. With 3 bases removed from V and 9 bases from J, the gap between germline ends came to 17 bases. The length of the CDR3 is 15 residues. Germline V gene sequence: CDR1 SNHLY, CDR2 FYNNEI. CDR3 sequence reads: CASSDTSKRFQKLFF. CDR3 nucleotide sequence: TGTGCCAGCAGTGATACCTCTAAGAGGTTTCAAAAACTGTTTTTT.

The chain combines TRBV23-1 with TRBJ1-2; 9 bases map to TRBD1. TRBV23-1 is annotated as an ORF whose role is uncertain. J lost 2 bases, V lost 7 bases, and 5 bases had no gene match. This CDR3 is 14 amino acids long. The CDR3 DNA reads TGCGCCAGCATATCTGGACAGGGGAACTATGGCTACACCTTC. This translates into CASISGQGNYGYTF.

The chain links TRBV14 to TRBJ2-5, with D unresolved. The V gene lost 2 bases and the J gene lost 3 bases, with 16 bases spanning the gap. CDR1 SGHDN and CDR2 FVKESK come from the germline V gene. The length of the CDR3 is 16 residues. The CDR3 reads CASSQSTEAREETQYF. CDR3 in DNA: TGTGCCAGCAGCCAAAGTACAGAGGCCCGGGAAGAGACCCAGTACTTC.

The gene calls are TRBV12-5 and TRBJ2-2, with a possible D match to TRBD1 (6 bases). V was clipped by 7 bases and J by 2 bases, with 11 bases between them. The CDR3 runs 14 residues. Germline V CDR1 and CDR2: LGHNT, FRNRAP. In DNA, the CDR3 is TGTGCTAGTGTCCGGACAGATAACACCGGGGAGCTGTTTTTT. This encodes CASVRTDNTGELFF. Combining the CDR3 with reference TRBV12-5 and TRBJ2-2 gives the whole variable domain DARVTQTPRHKVTEMGQEVTMRCQPILGHNTVFWYRQTMMQGLELLAYFRNRAPLDDSGMPKDRFSAEMPDATLATLKIQPSEPRDSAVYFCASVRTDNTGELFFGEGSRLTVL.

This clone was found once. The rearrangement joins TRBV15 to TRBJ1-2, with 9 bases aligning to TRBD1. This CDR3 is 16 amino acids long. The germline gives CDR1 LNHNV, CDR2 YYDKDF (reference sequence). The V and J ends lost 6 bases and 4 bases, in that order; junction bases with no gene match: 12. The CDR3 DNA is TGTGCCACCAGATGGACAGGGGCCAACTCTTTCTATGGCTACACCTTC. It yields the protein CATRWTGANSFYGYTF.

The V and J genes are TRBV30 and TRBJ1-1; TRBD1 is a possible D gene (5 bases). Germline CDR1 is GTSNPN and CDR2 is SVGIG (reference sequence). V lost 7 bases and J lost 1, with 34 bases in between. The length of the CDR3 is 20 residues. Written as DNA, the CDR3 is TGTGCCTCTATTGGAGGGCAGGAGCTCGGGGACCGAAGGGAGAACACTGAAGCTTTCTTT. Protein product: CASIGGQELGDRRENTEAFF.

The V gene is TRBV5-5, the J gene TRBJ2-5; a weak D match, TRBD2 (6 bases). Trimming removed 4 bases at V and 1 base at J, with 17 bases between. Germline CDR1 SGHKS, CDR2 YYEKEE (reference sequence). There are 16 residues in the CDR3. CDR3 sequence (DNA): TGTGCCAGCAGCCTGGTGTTAACTAGCTCCCAAGAGACCCAGTACTTC. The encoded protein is CASSLVLTSSQETQYF. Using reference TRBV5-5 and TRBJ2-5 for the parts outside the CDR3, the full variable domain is DAGVTQSPTHLIKTRGQQVTLRCSPISGHKSVSWYQQVLGQGPQFIFQYYEKEERGRGNFPDRFSARQFPNYSSELNVNALLLGDSALYLCASSLVLTSSQETQYFGPGTRLLVL.

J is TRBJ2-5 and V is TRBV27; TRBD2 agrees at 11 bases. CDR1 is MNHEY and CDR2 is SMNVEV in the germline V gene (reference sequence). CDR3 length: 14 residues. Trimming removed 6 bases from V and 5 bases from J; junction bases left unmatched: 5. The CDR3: CASRLAGGVETQYF. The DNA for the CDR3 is TGTGCCAGCAGGCTAGCGGGGGGCGTGGAGACCCAGTACTTC.

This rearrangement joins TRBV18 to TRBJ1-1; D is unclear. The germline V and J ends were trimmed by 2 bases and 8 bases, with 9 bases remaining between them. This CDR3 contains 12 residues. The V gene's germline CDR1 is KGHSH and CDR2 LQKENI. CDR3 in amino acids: CASSPSAEEAFF. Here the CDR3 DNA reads TGTGCCAGCTCACCATCGGCAGAAGAAGCTTTCTTT.

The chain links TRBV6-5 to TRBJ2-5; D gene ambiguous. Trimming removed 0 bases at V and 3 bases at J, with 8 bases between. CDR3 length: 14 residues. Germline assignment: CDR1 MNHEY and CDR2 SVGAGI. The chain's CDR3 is CASSYSLGKETQYF. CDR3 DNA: TGTGCCAGCAGTTACTCGCTGGGGAAAGAGACCCAGTACTTC.

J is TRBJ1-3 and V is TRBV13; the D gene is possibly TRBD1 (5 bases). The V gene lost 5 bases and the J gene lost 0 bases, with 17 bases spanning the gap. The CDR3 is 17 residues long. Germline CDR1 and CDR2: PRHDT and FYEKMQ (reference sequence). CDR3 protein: CASSPRRQSSSGNTIYF. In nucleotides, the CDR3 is TGTGCCAGCAGCCCAAGAAGACAGAGCTCCTCTGGAAACACCATATATTTT.

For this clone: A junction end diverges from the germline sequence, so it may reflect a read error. Here the CDR3 DNA reads TGCGCCAGCAGCCAAGTAGAAAATAGCTATCAGCCCCAGCATTTT. Residues: CASSQVENSYQPQHF. The V and J genes are TRBV4-1 and TRBJ1-5; D gene uncertain. Germline-derived CDR1 and CDR2 are MGHRA and YSYEKL. The CDR3 is 15 amino acids.

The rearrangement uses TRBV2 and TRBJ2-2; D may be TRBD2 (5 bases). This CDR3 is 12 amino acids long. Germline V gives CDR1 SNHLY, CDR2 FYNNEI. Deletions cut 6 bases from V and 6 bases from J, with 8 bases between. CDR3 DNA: TGTGCCAGCAGGCTCGGGGCCGGGGAGCTGTTTTTT. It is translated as CASRLGAGELFF.

The CDR3 sequence: CAWSVRAGTGDTQYF. DNA of the CDR3: TGTGCCTGGAGTGTACGGGCGGGGACCGGGGATACGCAGTATTTT. The gene calls are TRBV30 and TRBJ2-3, with D perhaps matching TRBD2 (6 bases). Germline loops: CDR1 GTSNPN, CDR2 SVGIG (reference sequence). The ends were cut back, 0 bases at V and 6 bases at J, with 16 bases in the middle. The CDR3 has 15 amino acids. Based on the CDR3 plus reference TRBV30 and TRBJ2-3, the full variable domain is SQTIHQWPATLVQPVGSPLSLECTVEGTSNPNLYWYRQAAGRGLQLLFYSVGIGQISSEVPQNLSASRPQDRQFILSSKKLLLSDSGFYLCAWSVRAGTGDTQYFGPGTRLTVL.

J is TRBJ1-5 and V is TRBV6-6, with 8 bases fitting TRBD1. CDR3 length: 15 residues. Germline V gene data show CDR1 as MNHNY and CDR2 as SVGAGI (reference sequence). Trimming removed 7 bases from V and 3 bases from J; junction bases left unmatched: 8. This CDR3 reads CASITTGEPNQPQHF. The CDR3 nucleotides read TGTGCCAGCATCACGACAGGGGAGCCCAATCAGCCCCAGCATTTT.

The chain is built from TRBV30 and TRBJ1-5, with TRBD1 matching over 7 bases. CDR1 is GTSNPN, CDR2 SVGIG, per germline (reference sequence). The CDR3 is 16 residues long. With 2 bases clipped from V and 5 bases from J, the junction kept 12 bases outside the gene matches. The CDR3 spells CAWSPWTGSPDQPQHF. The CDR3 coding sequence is TGTGCCTGGAGTCCCTGGACAGGTTCACCTGATCAGCCCCAGCATTTT.

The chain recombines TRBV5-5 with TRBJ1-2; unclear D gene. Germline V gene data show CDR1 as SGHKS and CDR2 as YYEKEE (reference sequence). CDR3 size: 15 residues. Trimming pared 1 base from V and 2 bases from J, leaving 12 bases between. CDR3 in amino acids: CASSLKQPGNYGYTF. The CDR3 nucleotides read TGTGCCAGCAGCTTGAAACAGCCGGGGAACTATGGCTACACCTTC.